This T cell receptor (beta chain) was documented in a study of blood T cell repertoires in COVID-19. The overall study: The United States, Italy and Spain were the sources of the acute and convalescent COVID-19 samples.

The CDR3 has 14 residues. Germline loops: CDR1 KGHSH, CDR2 LQKENI. Trimming took off 0 bases at V and 2 bases at J, with 7 bases between the two ends. Clinical histories supplied by participants themselves formed the basis of cohort assignment. In the study's own analysis: Nucleated cell number was recorded as an estimate derived from reference gene primer amplification. Produced via immunoSEQ multiplex PCR; TCRdb's table is partial and in-frame only. D and trimming were read from the DNA, whereas the V and J calls and clone size are those reported in that table. Of around 210,000 clones in the sample, 89% were seen once. This clone was counted once.

Specimen: PBMCs or T cells enriched from blood (not recorded which). This clonotype was sampled from a woman younger than 30 who had recovered from COVID-19. V gene TRBV18 combines with J gene TRBJ2-5; D is undetermined. CDR3 sequence reads: CASSPPGRQETQYF. In DNA, the CDR3 is TGTGCCAGCTCACCACCGGGCAGACAAGAGACCCAGTACTTC.